These T cell receptor beta chains were read from a single sample in a study of T cells in Graves' hyperthyroidism and ophthalmopathy. A single record per CDR3 protein comes from TCRdb applying MiXCR to the multiplex PCR reads. The table lists more than 500,000 distinct CDR3 sequences, 15% to 20% of them singletons. The material sequenced was blood. The receptors originated from a woman aged 25 to 45 with Graves' hyperthyroidism. Each CDR3 is given without its conserved first and last residue. Each record gives: J gene, V gene, CDR3 length, CDR3 protein.

>TRBJ1-4|TRBV2|13
ASSEGTGSWEKLF
>TRBJ2-7|TRBV24-1|13
ATSDSGTSTYEQY
>TRBJ1-1|TRBV12-3/TRBV12-4|12
ASSLANWRTEAF
>TRBJ2-6|TRBV28|15
ASSLGTRGYGANVLT
>TRBJ2-7|TRBV6-1|16
ASSHYLIGGGFGHEQY
>TRBJ2-3|TRBV11-3|12
ASSPPTGGDTQY
>TRBJ2-2|TRBV28|13
ASSLSGGASGELF
>TRBJ1-2|TRBV9|12
ASSANQGASGYT
>TRBJ2-3|TRBV29-1|12
SVHRASSTDTQY
>TRBJ2-2|TRBV24-1|14
ATSDLRGQNTGELF
>TRBJ2-1|TRBV7-2|12
ASSFGREPNEQF
>TRBJ1-1|TRBV29-1|11
SAGTGLNTEAF
>TRBJ1-1|TRBV19|14
ASRTRQGDMDTGAF
>TRBJ1-1|TRBV28|13
ASSTHDREASEAF
>TRBJ2-1|TRBV5-1|17
ASSLPGLAGGPSYNEQF
>TRBJ2-7|TRBV9|14
ASSPTWASLAYEQY
>TRBJ1-1|TRBV20-1|12
SAREPRQGPEAF
>TRBJ1-3|TRBV4-1|14
ASSQPTQGSGNTIY
>TRBJ1-3|TRBV7-2|15
ASSLGAAHYSGNTIY
>TRBJ2-3|TRBV29-1|12
SVVGGRVTDTQY
>TRBJ1-2|TRBV20-1|12
SARFQGLGYGYT
>TRBJ1-5|TRBV27|13
ASTILDRERQPQH
>TRBJ2-1|TRBV9|18
ASSEPLLAGGTSSYNEQF
>TRBJ2-7|TRBV10-3|13
AISGDRGQVYEQY
>TRBJ1-2|TRBV20-1|12
SARVVGNRYGYT
>TRBJ2-7|TRBV28|11
ACSPAGFHEQY
>TRBJ2-1|TRBV6-2/TRBV6-3|16
ASSYSILGRSSYNEQF
>TRBJ2-4|TRBV28|15
ASSLYRGESVRNIQY
>TRBJ2-7|TRBV3-1|12
ASSIGQGQDEQY
>TRBJ2-1|TRBV5-4|16
ASSLVAGGLSSYNEQF
>TRBJ2-1|TRBV11-3|12
ASSPDPSYNERF
>TRBJ1-4|TRBV28|12
ACTKRLTNEKLF
>TRBJ1-3|TRBV12-3/TRBV12-4|11
ASSLGPRNTIY
>TRBJ2-1|TRBV7-2|10
ASMGAYNEQF
>TRBJ2-7|TRBV6-1|12
ASSDGGALGEQY
>TRBJ2-2|TRBV2|9
ASSSYGELF
>TRBJ1-3|TRBV13|12
ASSLTVTGNTIY
>TRBJ1-4|TRBV6-1|13
ASKAPGTGLEKLF
>TRBJ1-1|TRBV12-5|11
ASGLAVNTEAF
>TRBJ2-4|TRBV30|13
AWSRGTAAKNIQY
>TRBJ1-5|TRBV7-2|12
ASSLQTGSQPQH
>TRBJ2-5|TRBV6-2/TRBV6-3|12
ASTGQGAVETQY
>TRBJ2-7|TRBV6-1|12
ASSLRREPYEQY
>TRBJ2-7|TRBV25-1|15
ASSASSEGLGIYEQY
>TRBJ2-3|TRBV24-1|15
ATSDLQGTGLTDTQY
>TRBJ2-1|TRBV5-1|11
ASSQQGTDLEF